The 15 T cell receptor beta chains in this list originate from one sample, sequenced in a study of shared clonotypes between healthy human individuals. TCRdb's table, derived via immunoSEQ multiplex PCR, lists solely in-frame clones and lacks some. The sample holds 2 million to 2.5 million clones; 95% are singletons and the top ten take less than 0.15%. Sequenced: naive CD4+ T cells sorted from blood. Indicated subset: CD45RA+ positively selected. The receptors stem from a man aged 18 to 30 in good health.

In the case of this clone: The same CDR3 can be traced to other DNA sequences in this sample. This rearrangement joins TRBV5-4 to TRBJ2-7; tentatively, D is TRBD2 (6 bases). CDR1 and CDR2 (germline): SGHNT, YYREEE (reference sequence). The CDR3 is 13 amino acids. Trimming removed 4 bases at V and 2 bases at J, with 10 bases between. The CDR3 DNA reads TGTGCCAGCAGCAAGGGACTCACCTACGAGCAGTACTTC. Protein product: CASSKGLTYEQYF.

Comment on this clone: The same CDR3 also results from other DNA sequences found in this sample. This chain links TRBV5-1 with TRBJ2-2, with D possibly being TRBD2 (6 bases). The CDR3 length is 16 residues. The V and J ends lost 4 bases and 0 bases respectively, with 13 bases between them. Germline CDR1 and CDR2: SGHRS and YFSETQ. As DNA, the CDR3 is TGCGCCAGCAGCCTCACGGGAGCCGCGAACACCGGGGAGCTGTTTTTT. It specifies CASSLTGAANTGELFF. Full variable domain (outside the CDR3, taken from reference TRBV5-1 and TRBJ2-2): KAGVTQTPRYLIKTRGQQVTLSCSPISGHRSVSWYQQTPGQGLQFLFEYFSETQRNKGNFPGRFSGRQFSNSRSEMNVSTLELGDSALYLCASSLTGAANTGELFFGEGSRLTVL.

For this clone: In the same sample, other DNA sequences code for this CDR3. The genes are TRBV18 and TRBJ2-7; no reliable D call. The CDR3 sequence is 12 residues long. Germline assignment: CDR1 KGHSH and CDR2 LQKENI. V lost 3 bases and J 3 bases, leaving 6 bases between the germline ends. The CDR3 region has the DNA TGTGCCAGCTCACCGTCAAACTACGAGCAGTACTTC. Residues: CASSPSNYEQYF.

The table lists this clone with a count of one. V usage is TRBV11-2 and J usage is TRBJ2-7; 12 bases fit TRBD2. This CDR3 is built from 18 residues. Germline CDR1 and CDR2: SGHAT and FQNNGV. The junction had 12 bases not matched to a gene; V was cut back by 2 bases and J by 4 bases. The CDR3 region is CASSLPTSGRVSGYEQYF. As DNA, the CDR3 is TGTGCCAGCAGCTTACCGACTAGCGGGAGAGTGTCCGGGTACGAGCAGTACTTC.

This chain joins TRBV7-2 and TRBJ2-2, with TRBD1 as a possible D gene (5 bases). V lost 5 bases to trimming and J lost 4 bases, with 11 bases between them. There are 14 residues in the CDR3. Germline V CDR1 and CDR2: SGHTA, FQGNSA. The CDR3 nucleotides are TGTGCCAGCAGCCCACAGACAGCCACCGGGGAGCTGTTTTTT. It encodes CASSPQTATGELFF.

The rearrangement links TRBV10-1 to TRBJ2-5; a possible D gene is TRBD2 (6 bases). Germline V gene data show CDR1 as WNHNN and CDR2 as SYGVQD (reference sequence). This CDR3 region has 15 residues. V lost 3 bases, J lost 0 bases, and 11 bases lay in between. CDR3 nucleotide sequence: TGCGCCAGCAGTGAAGGGTTAGCGGACCAAGAGACCCAGTACTTC. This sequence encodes CASSEGLADQETQYF.

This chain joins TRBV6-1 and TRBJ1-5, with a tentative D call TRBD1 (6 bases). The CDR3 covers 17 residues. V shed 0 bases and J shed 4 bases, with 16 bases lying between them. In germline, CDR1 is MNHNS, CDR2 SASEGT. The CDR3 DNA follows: TGTGCCAGCAGTGAAGCGGCCGGGGGCGGATGGAATCAGCCCCAGCATTTT. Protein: CASSEAAGGGWNQPQHF.

CDR3 sequence (DNA): TGTGCCAGCAGCTGGGACAGGGCGTCCTACAATGAGCAGTTCTTC. Its protein product is CASSWDRASYNEQFF. The chain employs TRBV7-2 and TRBJ2-1, with 9 bases fitting TRBD1. CDR1 and CDR2 from the germline V gene are SGHTA and FQGNSA. V trimming: 4 bases; J trimming: 1 base; junction bases outside the gene matches: 2. This CDR3 has 15 residues.

The CDR3 region is CASSYEQRDQPQHF. CDR3 in DNA: TGTGCCAGCAGTTACGAACAGAGGGATCAGCCCCAGCATTTT. The chain employs TRBV6-6 and TRBJ1-5; D unclear. CDR1 is MNHNY, CDR2 SVGAGI, per germline (reference sequence). This CDR3 has 14 amino acids. The V gene lost 2 bases and the J gene lost 5 bases, with 10 bases spanning the gap.

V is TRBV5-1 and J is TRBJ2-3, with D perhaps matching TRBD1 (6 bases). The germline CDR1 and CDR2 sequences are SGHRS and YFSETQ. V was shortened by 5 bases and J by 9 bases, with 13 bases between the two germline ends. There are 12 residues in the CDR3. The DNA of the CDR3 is TGCGCCAGCAGGCCGGACAGAATCACGCAGTATTTT. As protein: CASRPDRITQYF. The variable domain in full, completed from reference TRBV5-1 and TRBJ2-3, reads KAGVTQTPRYLIKTRGQQVTLSCSPISGHRSVSWYQQTPGQGLQFLFEYFSETQRNKGNFPGRFSGRQFSNSRSEMNVSTLELGDSALYLCASRPDRITQYFGPGTRLTVL.

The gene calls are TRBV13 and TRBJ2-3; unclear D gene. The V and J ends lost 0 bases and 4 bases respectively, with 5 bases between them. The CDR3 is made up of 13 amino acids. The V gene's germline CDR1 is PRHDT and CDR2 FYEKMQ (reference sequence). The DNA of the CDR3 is TGTGCCAGCAGCTTAGGCCCCCCAGATACGCAGTATTTT. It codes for CASSLGPPDTQYF.

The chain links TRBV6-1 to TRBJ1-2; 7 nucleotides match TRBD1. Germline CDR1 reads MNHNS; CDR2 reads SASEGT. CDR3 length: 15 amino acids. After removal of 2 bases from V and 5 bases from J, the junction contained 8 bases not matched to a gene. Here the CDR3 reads CASSELRTGVYGYTF. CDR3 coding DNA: TGTGCCAGCAGTGAATTGAGGACAGGCGTTTATGGCTACACCTTC.

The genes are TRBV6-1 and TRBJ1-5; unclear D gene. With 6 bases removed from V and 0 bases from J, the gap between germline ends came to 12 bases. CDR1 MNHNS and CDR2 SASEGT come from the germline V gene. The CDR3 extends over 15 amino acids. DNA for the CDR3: TGTGCCAGCAGCCTGGAGGCGGGTAGCAATCAGCCCCAGCATTTT. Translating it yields CASSLEAGSNQPQHF.

CDR3 DNA: TGTGCCATCCTGGGGGGGGACAGGAACACCGGGGAGCTGTTTTTT. Protein: CAILGGDRNTGELFF. The chain uses TRBV28 and TRBJ2-2, with D perhaps being TRBD1 or TRBD2 (7 bases each). V was cut by 10 bases and J by 1 base, with 16 bases left in between. Germline V gene sequence: CDR1 MDHEN, CDR2 SYDVKM. CDR3 size: 15 residues. Complete variable domain (other parts from reference TRBV28 and TRBJ2-2): DVKVTQSSRYLVKRTGEKVFLECVQDMDHENMFWYRQDPGLGLRLIYFSYDVKMKEKGDIPEGYSVSREKKERFSLILESASTNQTSMYLCAILGGDRNTGELFFGEGSRLTVL.

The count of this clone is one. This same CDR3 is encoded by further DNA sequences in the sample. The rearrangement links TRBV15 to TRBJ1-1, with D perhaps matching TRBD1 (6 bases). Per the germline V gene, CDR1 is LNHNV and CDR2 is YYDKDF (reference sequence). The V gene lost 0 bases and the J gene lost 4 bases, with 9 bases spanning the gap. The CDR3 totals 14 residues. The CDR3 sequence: CATSRDRGGTEAFF. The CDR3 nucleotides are TGTGCCACCAGCAGAGATAGGGGGGGCACTGAAGCTTTCTTT.